Below, 9 T cell receptor beta chains from the same sample are listed, as sequenced in a study of Ad26.COV2.S vaccination and SARS-CoV-2 variants. Some clones are missing from TCRdb's copy, which holds only in-frame ones; the method was immunoSEQ multiplex PCR. The sample contains roughly 300,000 clones, 75% to 90% of which appear only once. The treatment denotes: some 20 received Ad26.COV2.S at low or high dose, single or two shots; 5 received placebo; per-sample allocation not given. Samples analyzed were those drawn on day 63 after the first vaccine or placebo injection. The sequences come from peripheral blood, collected in a trial of Ad26.COV2.S vaccine versus placebo. The receptors shown here come from a person between 18 and 60 years old who received the Ad26.COV2.S COVID-19 vaccine or a placebo.

In its sample, this clone was seen a few times. The rearrangement uses TRBV27 and TRBJ2-7; TRBD1 agrees at 9 bases. V was clipped by 6 bases and J by 2 bases; unmatched bases: 2. The CDR3 has 13 amino acids. Per germline, CDR1 MNHEY and CDR2 SMNVEV (reference sequence). Written as DNA, the CDR3 is TGTGCCAGCAGCGGACAGGGGCCCTACGAGCAGTACTTC. It is translated as CASSGQGPYEQYF.

The V call is TRBV7-8, the J call TRBJ2-7; D might be TRBD1 (6 bases). The germline V gene encodes CDR1 SGHVS and CDR2 FQNEAQ. The CDR3 totals 15 residues. Trimming left V 5 bases short and J 2 bases short, with 16 bases between. The CDR3 coding sequence is TGTGCCAGCAGCCCCCTTAGGTGGGGGCCCTACGAGCAGTACTTC. Translation gives CASSPLRWGPYEQYF.

This clone appeared a single time. The V and J genes are TRBV5-1 and TRBJ2-7; D may correspond to TRBD1 or TRBD2 (5 bases each). Germline assignment: CDR1 SGHRS and CDR2 YFSETQ. Trimming took 2 bases from V and 5 from J, leaving 11 bases between them. CDR3 length: 13 residues. The CDR3 DNA sequence: TGCGCCAGCAGCTTTGGGGGAGTTGACGAGCAGTACTTC. Its protein product is CASSFGGVDEQYF.

This clone has a single count. V and J are TRBV5-4 and TRBJ2-7; TRBD1 or TRBD2 may be the D gene (7 bases each). Germline V gene sequence: CDR1 SGHNT, CDR2 YYREEE (reference sequence). The germline V and J ends were trimmed by 2 bases and 6 bases, with 12 bases remaining between them. This CDR3 is 13 amino acids long. The CDR3 sequence is CASSLGRGGEQYF. In DNA, the CDR3 is TGTGCCAGCAGCTTAGGCAGGGGGGGCGAGCAGTACTTC.

The V call is TRBV6-2 or TRBV6-3, the J call TRBJ2-1; D remains unclear. Germline CDR1 MNHEY, CDR2 SVGEGT. V lost 4 bases to trimming and J lost 9 bases, with 10 bases between them. The CDR3 spans 12 residues. The CDR3 sequence: CASSSRLVEQFF. CDR3 nucleotide sequence: TGTGCCAGCAGTTCCCGACTGGTTGAGCAGTTCTTC.

This chain links TRBV13 with TRBJ2-7, with D maybe TRBD1 (6 bases). Germline values: CDR1 PRHDT, CDR2 FYEKMQ (reference sequence). The CDR3 contains 15 residues. V was clipped by 5 bases and J by 2 bases, with 16 bases between them. Here the CDR3 DNA reads TGTGCCAGCAGCGCTACACCGACAGGAACCTACGAGCAGTACTTC. Translating it yields CASSATPTGTYEQYF.

The CDR3 coding sequence is TGTGCCTGGAAATGGACCGAGACTGGAAACACCATATATTTT. This translates into CAWKWTETGNTIYF. This chain uses TRBV30 with TRBJ1-3; D uncertain. This CDR3 has 14 residues. V was shortened by 4 bases and J by 2 bases, with 12 bases between the two germline ends. Germline values: CDR1 GTSNPN, CDR2 SVGIG (reference sequence).

This chain links TRBV7-2 with TRBJ2-5; 10 nucleotides align to TRBD2. CDR1 SGHTA and CDR2 FQGNSA come from the germline V gene. This CDR3 spans 16 amino acids. Trimming cost V 0 bases and J 1 base; bases outside gene matches: 2. In nucleotides, the CDR3 is TGTGCCAGCAGCTTAGCGGCTAGCGGGGGCCAAGAGACCCAGTACTTC. This sequence encodes CASSLAASGGQETQYF.

The chain combines TRBV28 with TRBJ1-4; D remains unclear. Trimming removed 4 bases from V and 6 bases from J, with 12 bases in between. The CDR3 is made up of 14 amino acids. In germline, CDR1 is MDHEN, CDR2 SYDVKM. The CDR3 DNA reads as TGTGCCAGCAGTTCTCCCGGGGAATATGAAAAACTGTTTTTT. Translating it yields CASSSPGEYEKLFF.